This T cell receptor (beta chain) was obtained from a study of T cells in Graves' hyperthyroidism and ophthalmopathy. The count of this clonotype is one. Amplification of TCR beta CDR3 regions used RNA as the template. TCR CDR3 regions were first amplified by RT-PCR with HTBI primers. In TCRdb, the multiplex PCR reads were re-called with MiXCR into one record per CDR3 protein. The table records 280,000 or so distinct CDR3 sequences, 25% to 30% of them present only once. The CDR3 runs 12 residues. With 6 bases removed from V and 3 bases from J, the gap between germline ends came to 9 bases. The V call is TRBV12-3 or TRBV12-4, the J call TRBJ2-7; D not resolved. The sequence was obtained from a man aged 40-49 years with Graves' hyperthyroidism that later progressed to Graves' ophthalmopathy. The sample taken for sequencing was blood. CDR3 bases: TGTGCCAGCAGCATGGGGAACTACGAGCAGTACTTC. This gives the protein CASSMGNYEQYF.